This T cell receptor (beta chain) derives from a study of T cells in Graves' hyperthyroidism and ophthalmopathy. This clonotype came up many times. Amplified TCR beta CDR3 regions derived from RNA transcripts. RT-PCR in the first round (using the HTBI primer set) targeted the TCR CDR3. A single record per CDR3 protein comes from TCRdb applying MiXCR to the multiplex PCR reads. This table holds about 560,000 distinct CDR3 sequences, about a sixth found once. V trimming: 3 bases; J trimming: 2 bases; junction bases outside the gene matches: 13. In germline, CDR1 is SGHTA, CDR2 FQGNSA. This CDR3 has 19 residues.

The TCR sequence derives from a woman between 18 and 29 years old with Graves' hyperthyroidism. The genes are TRBV7-2 and TRBJ1-6; 7 positions match TRBD1. What was sequenced was blood. CDR3: CASSLAHDTGATYNSPLHF. As DNA, the CDR3 is TGTGCCAGCAGCTTGGCCCACGATACAGGGGCTACCTATAATTCACCCCTCCACTTT. Full variable domain (rest looked up from reference TRBV7-2 and TRBJ1-6): GAGVSQSPSNKVTEKGKDVELRCDPISGHTALYWYRQSLGQGLEFLIYFQGNSAPDKSGLPSDRFSAERTGGSVSTLTIQRTQQEDSAVYLCASSLAHDTGATYNSPLHFGNGTRLTVT.